Given below is one T cell receptor beta chain in context. J gave up 7 bases and V 6 bases, and 6 bases lay outside the gene matches. The CDR3 is made up of 13 amino acids. The germline V gene encodes CDR1 SNHLY and CDR2 FYNNEI. This sample was taken from a study of blood T cell repertoires in COVID-19. Background on the study: Sites in the United States, Italy and Spain provided acute and convalescent COVID-19 samples.

Data came from immunoSEQ multiplex PCR; TCRdb stores just in-frame clones and leaves some out. There are 25,000 to 30,000 clones in the sample; around nine tenths occur only once, and about 12% lies in the top ten. This clonotype was sampled from a human donor in a cohort sampled during active COVID-19. The donor label of this sample is uncertain. The chain joins TRBV2 to TRBJ2-1; 7 bases agree with TRBD1. Sequences were obtained from peripheral blood. CDR3 bases: TGTGCCAGCAGGAGGGACAGCGGTAATGAGCAGTTCTTC. It specifies CASRRDSGNEQFF.